The rows below give T cell receptor beta chains drawn from one sample of a study of T cell responses to AZD1222 COVID-19 vaccine. Some clones are missing from TCRdb's copy, which holds only in-frame ones; the method was immunoSEQ multiplex PCR. The sample has around 69,000 clones; roughly 88% are singletons. The source was peripheral blood, collected on day 0 of AZD1222 vaccination. The source of these receptors is an adult in good health. CDR3s include the opening cysteine and the closing phenylalanine or tryptophan. Fields, in order: D gene, clone size, J gene, V gene, CDR3 DNA, CDR3 protein. The D gene is left open where the match is weak. Part of the rows lack a size; the others show once, few, many or a class for expanded clones.

TRBD1 | . | TRBJ1-2 | TRBV7-9 | TGTGCCAGCAGCCCCAGGGGGTCCCTTTGGGGCTACACCTTC | CASSPRGSLWGYTF
. | . | TRBJ2-1 | TRBV5-4 | TGTGCCAGCAGCTTCGCCGAACGGGCCCGCAATGAGCAGTTCTTC | CASSFAERARNEQFF
. | . | TRBJ1-5 | TRBV6-6 | TGTGCCAGCAGCAGCAGGGTAGACAATCAGCCCCAGCATTTT | CASSSRVDNQPQHF
. | . | TRBJ2-6 | TRBV18 | TGTGCCAGCTCACGGACCGGGGATCCCAACTCTGGGGCCAACGTCCTGACTTTC | CASSRTGDPNSGANVLTF
. | . | TRBJ1-5 | TRBV28 | TGTGCCAGCAGATACATCATAGGTCAGCCCCAGCATTTT | CASRYIIGQPQHF
. | . | TRBJ1-2 | TRBV10-3 | TGTGCCATCAGTTCACAATCTCGGGGGGAACCCGGGAATGGCTACACCTTC | CAISSQSRGEPGNGYTF
. | . | TRBJ1-2 | TRBV27 | TGTGCCAGCAGTAAGTCGGACAGCTATGGCTACACCTTC | CASSKSDSYGYTF
. | . | TRBJ1-4 | TRBV24-1 | TGTGCCACCAGTGCCCAGGGGAAACTGTTTTTT | CATSAQGKLFF
. | . | TRBJ2-7 | TRBV2 | TGTGCCAGCGCTGGATGGGGCGGAAGAGGTTACGAGCAGTACTTC | CASAGWGGRGYEQYF
. | . | TRBJ1-1 | TRBV2 | TGTGCCAGCCGAATACAGTGGAACACTGAAGCTTTCTTT | CASRIQWNTEAFF
TRBD1 | . | TRBJ2-3 | TRBV10-3 | TGTGCCATCAGTGAGTCGACGACAGGGGACACAGATACGCAGTATTTT | CAISESTTGDTDTQYF
TRBD2 | few | TRBJ2-5 | TRBV4-2 | TGTGCCAGCAGCCAAGAGGGTAGCGGGAGTCAGGAGACCCAGTACTTC | CASSQEGSGSQETQYF
. | once | TRBJ2-3 | TRBV3-1/TRBV3-2 | TGTGCCAGCAGCCAAGTAGGGGGCACAGATACGCAGTATTTT | CASSQVGGTDTQYF
. | . | TRBJ1-6 | TRBV19 | TGTGCCAGTAGTGTAACGGCCCTTGGGGATTCACCCCTCCACTTT | CASSVTALGDSPLHF
. | . | TRBJ1-5 | TRBV14 | TGTGCCAGCAGCGGGGACGCTGCTCAGCCCCAGCATTTT | CASSGDAAQPQHF
. | . | TRBJ2-1 | TRBV6-2/TRBV6-3 | TGTGCCAGCAGCCCCCTCGGGAATGAGCAGTTCTTC | CASSPLGNEQFF
. | . | TRBJ1-1 | TRBV19 | TGTGCCAGTAGTGGGGCAGGGCGCACTGAAGCTTTCTTT | CASSGAGRTEAFF
. | . | TRBJ2-1 | TRBV15 | TGTGCCACCAGCAGCCTGGTCCCGAAGTACAATGAGCAGTTCTTC | CATSSLVPKYNEQFF
. | . | TRBJ1-1 | TRBV7-9 | TGTGCCAGCAGCTTAGCAGGATCGAACACTGAAGCTTTCTTT | CASSLAGSNTEAFF
. | . | TRBJ2-5 | TRBV2 | TGTGCCAGCAGAGGGGAGTCGGAGACCCAGTACTTC | CASRGESETQYF
TRBD1 | once | TRBJ1-3 | TRBV2 | TGTGCCAGCAGTCGGGGACAGGGGGGTGGAAACACCATATATTTT | CASSRGQGGGNTIYF
. | . | TRBJ1-1 | TRBV2 | TGTGCCAGCAGCATAAGGGGGAGAAACACTGAAGCTTTCTTT | CASSIRGRNTEAFF
. | . | TRBJ1-2 | TRBV7-9 | TGTGCCAGCAGCTTTGGCCCGGACTACACCTTC | CASSFGPDYTF
. | . | TRBJ1-3 | TRBV5-1 | TGCGCCAGCAGCCGAGGAGGGACCAACTCTGGAAACACCATATATTTT | CASSRGGTNSGNTIYF